A single sample is the source of the 3 T cell receptor beta chains below, sequenced in a study of blood T cell repertoires in COVID-19. TCRdb keeps only in-frame clones here, not all; method: immunoSEQ multiplex PCR. Of 300,000 or so clones listed, roughly 92% are singletons. The sample consisted of peripheral blood. These receptors originate from a woman aged 30 to 39 with COVID-19, enrolled during active disease.

This clone has only a few counts. The chain uses TRBV19 and TRBJ1-6, with D hard to call. V shed 8 bases and J shed 5 bases, with 10 bases lying between them. Germline lookup yields CDR1 LNHDA and CDR2 SQIVND (reference sequence). The CDR3 loop spans 13 amino acids. Written as DNA, the CDR3 is TGTGCCAGTGGCAGGCTGGATAATTCACCCCTCCACTTT. Its protein is CASGRLDNSPLHF.

CDR3 sequence reads: CASSPGTGSEKLFF. CDR3 DNA sequence: TGTGCCAGCAGTCCCGGGACAGGGAGTGAAAAACTGTTTTTT. The chain carries TRBV6-5 and TRBJ1-4; TRBD1 agrees at 9 bases. The CDR3 consists of 14 residues. The V segment lost 5 bases and the J segment 7 bases; nucleotides outside the gene matches: 5. The germline V gene has CDR1 MNHEY and CDR2 SVGAGI.

The J gene is TRBJ1-1, the V gene TRBV11-2, with D perhaps matching TRBD1 (6 bases). Germline values: CDR1 SGHAT, CDR2 FQNNGV. Between the trimmed V and J ends, which lost 2 bases and 7 bases, there was a span of 14 bases. The CDR3 consists of 14 residues. CDR3 loop: CASSLTGLSLEAFF. In DNA, the CDR3 is TGTGCCAGCAGCTTAACAGGGCTCTCCCTTGAAGCTTTCTTT.